The present T cell receptor (beta chain) was sequenced within a study of cytomegalovirus exposure and HLA in healthy donors. Study-wide findings and caveats: The investigators catalogued under 200 TCR beta chains as cytomegalovirus-associated.

Regarding this clone: The antigen is unknown. The same CDR3 is also encoded by other DNA sequences in this sample.

The PCR made use of 60 Vbeta and 13 Jbeta primers. TCRdb's table, derived via immunoSEQ multiplex PCR, lists solely in-frame clones and lacks some. The sample records about 130,000 clones, 8.5% to 10% being singletons. V trimming: 3 bases; J trimming: 5 bases; junction bases outside the gene matches: 4. Germline values: CDR1 KGHSH, CDR2 LQKENI. The CDR3 is 15 residues long. The J gene is TRBJ2-1, the V gene TRBV18, with 10 bases fitting TRBD1. Material for sequencing was PBMCs. The sequence was obtained from a man in his fifties in good health and CMV-seronegative. The CDR3 reads CASSPLGQGNNEQFF. CDR3 nucleotide sequence: TGTGCCAGCTCACCTTTGGGACAGGGGAACAATGAGCAGTTCTTC.